The T cell receptor beta chain under discussion was sequenced for a study of blood T cell repertoires in COVID-19. On the study more broadly: Acute and convalescent COVID-19 samples came from the United States, Italy and Spain.

Germline V lookup: CDR1 LNHDA, CDR2 SQIVND (reference sequence). V gave up 4 bases and J gave up 0 bases, with 15 bases separating them. This CDR3 has 17 residues. Original data processing: Using reference gene primer amplification, nucleated cell counts were estimated. Sequencing was performed with immunoSEQ multiplex PCR; in TCRdb, only in-frame clones are kept and a portion is missing. V, J and clone size were drawn from that table, and D and trimming were deduced from the DNA. Among approximately 440,000 clones, 70% to 90% were seen once, and the ten largest hold roughly 13%. The chain combines TRBV19 with TRBJ2-2; tentative D call: TRBD1 (7 bases). The sequence came from a woman aged 45-65 years with COVID-19, enrolled during active disease. Sequencing was done on a sample of peripheral blood. CDR3 loop: CASSRDFGQANTGELFF. The CDR3 DNA reads as TGTGCCAGTAGTAGGGACTTCGGACAGGCGAACACCGGGGAGCTGTTTTTT.